A single sample is the source of the 25 T cell receptor beta chains below, sequenced in a study of T cell responses to AZD1222 COVID-19 vaccine. The protocol was immunoSEQ multiplex PCR, while the TCRdb copy is restricted to in-frame clones and leaves out a portion. The table records approximately 70,000 clones, roughly 75% of them present only once. The input for sequencing was peripheral blood, taken 28 days after the second AZD1222 dose. Receptors originate from an adult who received the AZD1222 COVID-19 vaccine.

The gene calls are TRBV28 and TRBJ1-5; the match to TRBD1 covers 9 bases. V was pared by 6 bases and J by 6 bases, with 12 bases of the junction left unmatched. The CDR3 has 16 residues. CDR1 and CDR2 (germline): MDHEN, SYDVKM. The CDR3 coding sequence is TGTGCCAGCAGGGCGGGGGGGACAGGGTTAGGTCAGCCCCAGCATTTT. Its translation is CASRAGGTGLGQPQHF.

This rearrangement joins TRBV6-5 to TRBJ1-1; 8 bases are a match to TRBD1. V was pared by 2 bases and J by 0 bases, with 2 bases of the junction left unmatched. The germline V gene has CDR1 MNHEY and CDR2 SVGAGI. This CDR3 is built from 15 residues. This chain's CDR3 is CASSYAGGMNTEAFF. CDR3 sequence (DNA): TGTGCCAGCAGTTACGCAGGGGGCATGAACACTGAAGCTTTCTTT.

The J gene is TRBJ2-2, the V gene TRBV5-6; 8 bases map to TRBD2. Looked up from germline, CDR1 is SGHDT and CDR2 is YYEEEE. CDR3 length: 16 residues. J lost 1 base, V lost 0 bases, and 2 bases had no gene match. The CDR3 is CASSLVTSGNTGELFF. DNA of the CDR3: TGTGCCAGCAGCTTGGTCACTAGCGGGAACACCGGGGAGCTGTTTTTT.

The genes are TRBV11-3 and TRBJ2-2; 7 bases line up with TRBD1. The V and J ends lost 6 bases and 6 bases, in that order; junction bases with no gene match: 4. The CDR3 has 13 residues. Germline loops: CDR1 SGHNT, CDR2 YENEEA. The CDR3 protein is CASRRTGAGELFF. CDR3 DNA: TGTGCCAGCAGACGGACAGGAGCCGGGGAGCTGTTTTTT.

The chain recombines TRBV24-1 with TRBJ2-3; 9 bases fit TRBD2. Trimming took 7 bases from V and 5 from J; bases not matched to a gene: 3. Germline V gives CDR1 KGHDR, CDR2 SFDVKD. This CDR3 region has 13 residues. DNA of the CDR3: TGTGCCACCAGCCCGACTAGCGGAGATACGCAGTATTTT. Amino acids: CATSPTSGDTQYF.

V gene TRBV5-1 combines with J gene TRBJ2-7; tentative D call: TRBD1 (6 bases). Germline V CDR1 and CDR2: SGHRS, YFSETQ. Trimming stripped 0 bases from V and 0 bases from J, with 13 bases between. CDR3 size: 16 residues. CDR3 region: CASSLAGTQGSYEQYF. CDR3 DNA: TGCGCCAGCAGCTTGGCGGGGACACAGGGCTCCTACGAGCAGTACTTC.

The chain employs TRBV28 and TRBJ1-1; D is ambiguous. V dropped 6 bases and J dropped 0 bases, with 8 bases sitting between them. CDR1 is MDHEN and CDR2 is SYDVKM in the germline V gene. The CDR3 totals 13 residues. CDR3 DNA sequence: TGTGCCAGCAGCCAAAGACTGAACACTGAAGCTTTCTTT. It codes for CASSQRLNTEAFF.

The rearrangement joins TRBV7-2 to TRBJ2-7; no firm D call. Trimming stripped 0 bases from V and 0 bases from J, with 6 bases between. The CDR3 runs 14 residues. Germline values: CDR1 SGHTA, CDR2 FQGNSA. In DNA, the CDR3 is TGTGCCAGCAGCTTAGCATACCCCTCCTACGAGCAGTACTTC. This gives the protein CASSLAYPSYEQYF.

CDR3 in DNA: TGTGCCAGCAGCAAACTGCCCCGGAACCCCCCCCCAACCTACGAGCAGTACTTC. This translates into CASSKLPRNPPPTYEQYF. V is TRBV21-1 and J is TRBJ2-7. TRBV21-1 is a pseudogene locus. This CDR3 is 18 amino acids long.

J is TRBJ1-2 and V is TRBV27; maybe TRBD1 (5 bases). The CDR3 spans 14 residues. Germline CDR1 is MNHEY and CDR2 is SMNVEV (reference sequence). Trimming pared 3 bases from V and 8 bases from J, leaving 16 bases between. Here the CDR3 reads CASSLTKGTGGYTF. For the CDR3, the DNA is TGTGCCAGCAGTTTGACGAAAGGGACGGGCGGCTACACCTTC.

This clone was counted between two and nine times. The chain employs TRBV28 and TRBJ2-3; 8 nucleotides agree with TRBD1. CDR1 is MDHEN and CDR2 is SYDVKM in the germline V gene. Unmatched junction bases numbered 12, after V lost 3 bases and J lost 4 bases. The CDR3 totals 17 residues. The CDR3 coding sequence is TGTGCCAGCAGTTTTCTTTTAGGGACAGGATTGTCAGATACGCAGTATTTT. This gives the protein CASSFLLGTGLSDTQYF.

V and J are TRBV30 and TRBJ2-3, with D maybe TRBD2 (6 bases). The germline CDR1 and CDR2 sequences are GTSNPN and SVGIG (reference sequence). Trimming removed 3 bases at V and 0 bases at J, with 13 bases between. CDR3 length equals 15 residues. CDR3 region: CAWSPGGASTDTQYF. The CDR3 DNA sequence: TGTGCCTGGAGCCCCGGGGGAGCTAGCACAGATACGCAGTATTTT.

This clone was detected a few times. The rearrangement joins TRBV7-9 to TRBJ2-1, with 10 bases aligning to TRBD1. Looked up from germline, CDR1 is SEHNR and CDR2 is FQNEAQ (reference sequence). V was clipped by 5 bases and J by 2 bases; unmatched bases: 12. This CDR3 has 18 amino acids. DNA of the CDR3: TGTGCCAGCAGCCACCCTCGCGGGACAGGGGATCCCTACAATGAGCAGTTCTTC. It translates to CASSHPRGTGDPYNEQFF.

The chain carries TRBV7-8 and TRBJ1-4; no clear D gene. Per germline, CDR1 SGHVS and CDR2 FQNEAQ. CDR3 length: 14 amino acids. V was shortened by 1 base and J by 7 bases, with 10 bases between the two germline ends. CDR3 DNA sequence: TGTGCCAGCAGCTTAGAAGGCGGGCTTGAAAAACTGTTTTTT. It yields the protein CASSLEGGLEKLFF.

This clone has a handful of counts. The V gene is TRBV5-1, the J gene TRBJ1-1; D is perhaps TRBD1 (5 bases). Germline lookup yields CDR1 SGHRS and CDR2 YFSETQ. The CDR3 is made up of 14 amino acids. V was shortened by 6 bases and J by 1 base, with 13 bases between the two germline ends. This CDR3 reads CASNEGLSNTEAFF. The DNA for the CDR3 is TGCGCCAGCAACGAGGGGCTTTCGAACACTGAAGCTTTCTTT.

This clone was seen a few times. V and J are TRBV6-1 and TRBJ2-5; 7 bases are a match to TRBD1. This CDR3 has 15 amino acids. From germline, CDR1 is MNHNS and CDR2 SASEGT. The ends lost 2 bases at V and 5 bases at J; junction bases unmatched: 8. The CDR3 nucleotides read TGTGCCAGCAGTGAACTTGACAGGGTGGCGGAGACCCAGTACTTC. Encoded protein: CASSELDRVAETQYF.

The chain combines TRBV7-2 with TRBJ2-5; the match to TRBD1 covers 9 bases. Germline CDR1 is SGHTA and CDR2 is FQGNSA. V dropped 3 bases and J dropped 5; count of bases not matched to a gene: 10. This CDR3 is built from 16 residues. The DNA for the CDR3 is TGTGCCAGCAGCTTGAATTCCGGACAGGGGAGGGAGACCCAGTACTTC. It codes for CASSLNSGQGRETQYF.

The genes are TRBV11-3 and TRBJ2-3; D remains ambiguous. Germline V gene sequence: CDR1 SGHNT, CDR2 YENEEA. V lost 1 base to trimming and J lost 4 bases, with 3 bases between them. The CDR3 loop spans 12 amino acids. DNA for the CDR3: TGTGCCAGCAGCTTAGGGCCAGATACGCAGTATTTT. Protein sequence: CASSLGPDTQYF.

The chain carries TRBV30 and TRBJ1-5, with 7 bases fitting TRBD1. This CDR3 region has 12 residues. J lost 3 bases, V lost 5 bases, and 1 base had no gene match. Per the germline V gene, CDR1 is GTSNPN and CDR2 is SVGIG (reference sequence). CDR3 sequence: CAWGQDNQPQHF. As DNA, the CDR3 is TGTGCCTGGGGACAGGACAATCAGCCCCAGCATTTT.

This chain uses TRBV19 with TRBJ2-7; TRBD2 matches at 7 bases. There are 12 residues in the CDR3. From germline, CDR1 is LNHDA and CDR2 SQIVND (reference sequence). The V segment lost 6 bases and the J segment 6 bases; nucleotides outside the gene matches: 5. The CDR3 spells CASSLAESEQYF. CDR3 in DNA: TGTGCCAGTAGCCTAGCGGAGAGCGAGCAGTACTTC. Full variable domain (missing parts from reference TRBV19 and TRBJ2-7): DGGITQSPKYLFRKEGQNVTLSCEQNLNHDAMYWYRQDPGQGLRLIYYSQIVNDFQKGDIAEGYSVSREKKESFPLTVTSAQKNPTAFYLCASSLAESEQYFGPGTRLTVT.

This chain uses TRBV2 with TRBJ2-3, with D perhaps matching TRBD1 (5 bases). The CDR3 runs 14 residues. Germline V gives CDR1 SNHLY, CDR2 FYNNEI. V lost 6 bases and J 2 bases, leaving 12 bases between the germline ends. CDR3: CASSRQPTTDTQYF. The CDR3, as DNA: TGTGCCAGCAGCCGACAGCCAACCACAGATACGCAGTATTTT. The whole variable domain, filled in from reference TRBV2 and TRBJ2-3, reads EPEVTQTPSHQVTQMGQEVILRCVPISNHLYFYWYRQILGQKVEFLVSFYNNEISEKSEIFDDQFSVERPDGSNFTLKIRSTKLEDSAMYFCASSRQPTTDTQYFGPGTRLTVL.

The J gene is TRBJ1-3, the V gene TRBV5-4; TRBD1 is a possible D gene (5 bases). Trimming removed 4 bases at V and 0 bases at J, with 17 bases between. Germline V gene lookup returns CDR1 SGHNT and CDR2 YYREEE (reference sequence). This CDR3 comprises 17 residues. CDR3 nucleotides: TGTGCCAGCAGCCGGACGGCGGGGGAAGACTCTGGAAACACCATATATTTT. The encoded protein is CASSRTAGEDSGNTIYF.

The chain carries TRBV30 and TRBJ2-2; TRBD1 or TRBD2 may be the D gene (5 bases each). The V end was cut by 2 bases, the J end by 3 bases, with 10 bases between. Germline loops: CDR1 GTSNPN, CDR2 SVGIG (reference sequence). The CDR3 totals 14 residues. The CDR3 DNA is TGTGCCTGGAGTCCGGGACCAGACACCGGGGAGCTGTTTTTT. This codes for CAWSPGPDTGELFF. The variable domain in full, completed from reference TRBV30 and TRBJ2-2, reads SQTIHQWPATLVQPVGSPLSLECTVEGTSNPNLYWYRQAAGRGLQLLFYSVGIGQISSEVPQNLSASRPQDRQFILSSKKLLLSDSGFYLCAWSPGPDTGELFFGEGSRLTVL.

This chain connects TRBV30 to TRBJ2-3, with a possible D match to TRBD1 (5 bases). V lost 0 bases and J lost 4, with 8 bases in between. There are 13 residues in the CDR3. The V gene's germline CDR1 is GTSNPN and CDR2 SVGIG (reference sequence). CDR3 sequence: CAWSVQDADTQYF. The CDR3 DNA follows: TGTGCCTGGAGTGTACAGGATGCAGATACGCAGTATTTT.

This chain joins TRBV7-9 and TRBJ2-2, with D unresolved. Germline CDR1 SEHNR, CDR2 FQNEAQ (reference sequence). Trimming took 5 bases from V and 0 from J, leaving 7 bases between them. The length of the CDR3 is 14 residues. This CDR3 reads CASSTTANTGELFF. In DNA, the CDR3 is TGTGCCAGCAGCACTACTGCGAACACCGGGGAGCTGTTTTTT.